The clone carrying this TCR beta chain was recorded at least ten times. Its antigen is still unknown. Using its own MiXCR run on the reads, TCRdb lists one record per CDR3 protein. The table records almost 300,000 distinct CDR3 sequences, around 10% of them present only once. The CDR3 loop spans 15 amino acids. Germline V gene data show CDR1 as SGHTA and CDR2 as FQGNSA. V lost 1 base and J lost 5, with 12 bases in between. This sample was taken from a study of T cell repertoires in cytomegalovirus infection. Study-wide context: CMV infection and matching HLA type were both indicated by public TCR beta signatures. Study observations and caveats: Clonotype analysis showed dominance of the ex vivo response by HLA-C-restricted CMV-specific TCR beta clonotypes. Carriers of CMV and the relevant HLA type were discriminated by public TCR beta frequency.

The TCR originated in a human donor in good health (CMV status not recorded). Some clones in this sample may be carry-over from other donors' samples. Sequencing used PBMCs. V gene TRBV7-2 combines with J gene TRBJ2-1; maybe TRBD1 (5 bases). In DNA form, the CDR3 reads TGTGCCAGCAGCTTAGTATCAGGGCAAAACAATGAGCAGTTCTTC. It is translated as CASSLVSGQNNEQFF.